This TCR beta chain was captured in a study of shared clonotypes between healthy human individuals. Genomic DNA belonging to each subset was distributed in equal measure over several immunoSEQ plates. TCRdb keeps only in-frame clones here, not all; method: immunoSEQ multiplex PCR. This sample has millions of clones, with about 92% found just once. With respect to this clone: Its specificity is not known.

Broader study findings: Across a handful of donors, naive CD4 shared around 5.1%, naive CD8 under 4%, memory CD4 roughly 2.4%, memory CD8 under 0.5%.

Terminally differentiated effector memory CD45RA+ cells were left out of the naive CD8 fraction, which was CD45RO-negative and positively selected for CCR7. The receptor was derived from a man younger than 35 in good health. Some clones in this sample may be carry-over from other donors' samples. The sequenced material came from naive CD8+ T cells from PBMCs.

CDR3 DNA: TGTGCCAGTAGTCCGACTCTAGCGGGAGGACCGCACGAGCAGTACTTC. Protein sequence: CASSPTLAGGPHEQYF. This chain connects TRBV19 to TRBJ2-7; 11 bases map to TRBD2. CDR1 LNHDA and CDR2 SQIVND come from the germline V gene (reference sequence). The CDR3 has 16 amino acids. V lost 5 bases and J lost 5; bases outside the gene matches: 11.